Included here is one TCR beta chain sequence, with context. Other nucleotide sequences in the sample specify the same CDR3. The sample belongs to a study of blood T cell repertoires in COVID-19. Across the study: PBMCs, B-cell-depleted T cells, or T cells were the source of the cDNA or gDNA that made up the material.

CDR3 size: 13 residues. Germline loops: CDR1 KGHSH, CDR2 LQKENI. V lost 2 bases and J lost 3; bases outside the gene matches: 0. Libraries were prepared by immunoSEQ multiplex PCR; TCRdb keeps only in-frame clonotypes and omits some of them. This table has around 120,000 clones, roughly 85% appearing once. This clonotype originated in a man younger than 40 with acute or convalescent COVID-19. The chain carries TRBV18 and TRBJ1-2; 7 positions match TRBD1. Input material: peripheral blood. The CDR3 here is CASSPGQDYGYTF. The CDR3 DNA follows: TGTGCCAGCTCACCAGGACAGGACTATGGCTACACCTTC. Together with reference TRBV18 and TRBJ1-2, the CDR3 gives the full variable domain: NAGVMQNPRHLVRRRGQEARLRCSPMKGHSHVYWYRQLPEEGLKFMVYLQKENIIDESGMPKERFSAEFPKEGPSILRIQQVVRGDSAAYFCASSPGQDYGYTFGSGTRLTVV.